The sequence of this T cell receptor (beta chain) was determined in a study of cytomegalovirus exposure and HLA in healthy donors. General study points: When a later analysis compared HLA-associated TCR beta chains with equally common others, the HLA-associated chains turned out to be more clonally expanded and to have lower generation probabilities.

A word on this clone: Its specificity is unknown.

Donors were nominally healthy when sampled, though unrecorded immune exposures were likely. 60 Vbeta and 13 Jbeta primers were used in PCR. The assay was immunoSEQ multiplex PCR, and TCRdb's table has in-frame clones only and misses some. The top ten hold 4% to 4.5% of the sample, which has tens of thousands of clones, 75% to 80% seen once. Germline CDR1 reads SQVTM; CDR2 reads ANQGSEA. V was shortened by 4 bases and J by 1 base, with 10 bases between the two germline ends. The CDR3 loop spans 13 amino acids. The source of this sequence is a man in his forties or fifties in good health and CMV-seronegative. The V call is TRBV29-1, the J call TRBJ1-1; D uncertain. The source material was PBMCs. The CDR3 loop is CSVVPNWNTEAFF. The DNA for the CDR3 is TGCAGCGTTGTTCCTAATTGGAACACTGAAGCTTTCTTT.